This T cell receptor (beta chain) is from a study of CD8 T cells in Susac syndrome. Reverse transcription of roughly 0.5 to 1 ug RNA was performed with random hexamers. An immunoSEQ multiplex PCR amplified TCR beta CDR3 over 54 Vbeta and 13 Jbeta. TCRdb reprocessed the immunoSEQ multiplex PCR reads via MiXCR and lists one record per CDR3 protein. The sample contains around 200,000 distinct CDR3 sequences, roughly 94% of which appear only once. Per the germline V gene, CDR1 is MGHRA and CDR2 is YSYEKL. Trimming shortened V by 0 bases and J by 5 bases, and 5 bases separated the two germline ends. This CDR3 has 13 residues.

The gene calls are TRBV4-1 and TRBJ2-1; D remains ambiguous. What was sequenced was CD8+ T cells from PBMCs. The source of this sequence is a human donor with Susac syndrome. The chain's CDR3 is CASSQDLHNEQFF. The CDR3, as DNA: TGCGCCAGCAGCCAAGATCTACACAATGAGCAGTTCTTC.